Given below is one TCR beta chain in context. TCRdb derives one entry per CDR3 protein from the 5' RACE reads, leaving out DNA. The table lists about 160,000 distinct CDR3 sequences, with 18% in the top ten. These data are taken from a study of T cells expressing NK-cell markers. The CDR3 loop spans 13 amino acids. Germline-derived CDR1 and CDR2 are LNHDA and SQIVND (reference sequence). The gene calls are TRBV19 and TRBJ1-1; checking the TCRdb D call of TRBD1 is not possible without DNA. The specimen sequenced was blood T cells: a sorted CD56 or NKG2C T cell subset, CD4+ or CD8+ T cells, or bulk PBMC T cells (not recorded which). This TCR derives from a woman aged 18 to 75 in good health. CDR3 sequence: CATSDRGFTEAFF. The full variable domain, completed using reference TRBV19 and TRBJ1-1, is DGGITQSPKYLFRKEGQNVTLSCEQNLNHDAMYWYRQDPGQGLRLIYYSQIVNDFQKGDIAEGYSVSREKKESFPLTVTSAQKNPTAFYLCATSDRGFTEAFFGQGTRLTVV.